This TCR beta chain was captured by sequencing in a study of T cell changes during pregnancy in multiple sclerosis. Only one count was recorded for this clone. Produced via immunoSEQ multiplex PCR; TCRdb's table is partial and in-frame only. This sample carries over 20,000 clones, roughly 90% of them seen once, and the ten largest clones take under 1.3%. CDR3 length equals 13 residues. The germline V gene encodes CDR1 SGHNT and CDR2 YYREEE (reference sequence). V lost 3 bases and J 7 bases, leaving 13 bases between the germline ends. The receptor comes from a female donor in good health, enrolled as a control in a pregnancy study. Source: CD4+ T cells from peripheral blood mononuclear cells, taken in the first trimester of pregnancy. The chain employs TRBV5-4 and TRBJ1-1; no reliable D call. The CDR3: CASSWGGGGEAFF. CDR3 DNA sequence: TGTGCCAGCAGCTGGGGTGGTGGAGGTGAAGCTTTCTTT.